The entry that follows covers one T cell receptor (beta chain) sequence. An end of the junction does not agree with germline; a read error may underlie this. This specimen comes from a study of tumor-infiltrating lymphocytes in primary liver carcinoma. This CDR3 region has 15 residues. Germline CDR1 and CDR2: SGHRS and YFSETQ. The investigators made TCR beta cDNA from approximately 500 ng total RNA, using a constant-region primer. Slightly modified ARM-PCR served as the procedure for the TCR beta libraries. These libraries came from three rounds of nested multiplex PCR. TRBV1-TRBV30 forward primers and a C-beta reverse primer were used in the first two PCR rounds, which each ran for around 11 cycles. TCRdb re-called the multiplex PCR reads with MiXCR, one entry per CDR3 protein. This table holds about 100,000 distinct CDR3 sequences, more than 65% found once. Starting material for RNA and DNA co-extraction consisted of about 17-34 mg of unsorted bulk tissue.

This receptor was taken from a woman aged 55-69 years with primary liver carcinoma and hepatitis B virus infection. V usage is TRBV5-1 and J usage is TRBJ1-1, with 8 bases fitting TRBD1. The sample consisted of liver tumor tissue from sampling region 5. Subset: tumor region T5, tumor centre. The CDR3 region has the DNA TGCGCCAGCAGCCCGACTCAGGGGGCAAGTAATGAAGCACTCTTT. Translated, it gives CASSPTQGASNEALF. The complete variable domain, with remaining parts taken from reference TRBV5-1 and TRBJ1-1, reads KAGVTQTPRYLIKTRGQQVTLSCSPISGHRSVSWYQQTPGQGLQFLFEYFSETQRNKGNFPGRFSGRQFSNSRSEMNVSTLELGDSALYLCASSPTQGASNEALFGQGTRLTVV.